These 9 T cell receptor beta chains share one sample of origin, sequenced in a study of cytomegalovirus exposure and HLA in healthy donors. In the PCR, 60 Vbeta and 13 Jbeta primers were used. The assay was immunoSEQ multiplex PCR, and TCRdb's table has in-frame clones only and misses some. The sample holds about 180,000 clones, about 79% seen once. The sample was PBMCs. The receptors originated from a girl aged 2-10 years in good health and CMV-seropositive.

V and J are TRBV13 and TRBJ1-1, with D unclear. This CDR3 has 15 amino acids. The V gene's germline CDR1 is PRHDT and CDR2 FYEKMQ (reference sequence). The V gene lost 2 bases and the J gene lost 3 bases, with 13 bases spanning the gap. Written as DNA, the CDR3 is TGTGCCAGCAGCTTAAGCCCCCAGGTACACACTGAAGCTTTCTTT. Its translation: CASSLSPQVHTEAFF.

The gene calls are TRBV5-6 and TRBJ1-2; D is unclear. Germline V lookup: CDR1 SGHDT, CDR2 YYEEEE. The length of the CDR3 is 14 residues. V dropped 0 bases and J dropped 14 bases, with 20 bases sitting between them. This chain's CDR3 is CASSLAGGPWKRTF. In DNA, the CDR3 is TGTGCCAGCAGCTTGGCGGGAGGGCCCTGGAAGAGGACCTTC.

This clone came up a few times. The J gene is TRBJ1-4, the V gene TRBV7-9; a possible D gene is TRBD1 (5 bases). In germline, CDR1 is SEHNR, CDR2 FQNEAQ (reference sequence). V lost 1 base, J lost 3 bases, and 9 bases lay in between. The CDR3 contains 15 residues. The CDR3 nucleotides are TGTGCCAGCAGCTTAGACGGGGGACCTAATGAAAAACTGTTTTTT. It specifies CASSLDGGPNEKLFF.

The chain joins TRBV28 to TRBJ1-5, with D possibly TRBD1 on 6 matching bases. The CDR3 totals 16 residues. V gave up 7 bases and J gave up 7 bases, with 23 bases separating them. CDR1 is MDHEN, CDR2 SYDVKM, per germline. CDR3 in amino acids: CASKPEAGKGDQPQHF. Here the CDR3 DNA reads TGTGCCAGCAAACCGGAAGCAGGGAAGGGGGACCAGCCCCAGCATTTT.

This clone was recorded only once. This sample also contains other DNA sequences that code for the same CDR3. The chain couples TRBV27 to TRBJ1-1; 9 bases line up with TRBD1. Germline assignment: CDR1 MNHEY and CDR2 SMNVEV (reference sequence). The CDR3 length is 18 residues. V was pared by 5 bases and J by 11 bases, with 24 bases of the junction left unmatched. CDR3 in amino acids: CASSLPAGTGKNRNVAFF. DNA of the CDR3: TGTGCCAGCAGTCTCCCCGCGGGGACAGGGAAAAACAGAAATGTCGCTTTCTTT.

The chain joins TRBV18 to TRBJ1-1; D gene uncertain. CDR3 size: 14 residues. Deletions cut 4 bases from V and 0 bases from J, with 9 bases between. CDR1 is KGHSH and CDR2 is LQKENI in the germline V gene. Here the CDR3 DNA reads TGTGCCAGCTCACGAGTACAGTTGAACACTGAAGCTTTCTTT. It specifies CASSRVQLNTEAFF.

The chain employs TRBV6-1 and TRBJ2-7; 10 bases map to TRBD1. This CDR3 region has 14 residues. Germline CDR1 and CDR2: MNHNS and SASEGT. Trimming cost V 6 bases and J 4 bases; bases outside gene matches: 6. The CDR3 loop reads CASRDLGQGYEQYF. CDR3 DNA: TGTGCCAGCAGGGACTTGGGACAGGGGTACGAGCAGTACTTC.

V gene TRBV30 combines with J gene TRBJ2-4, with D possibly TRBD2 on 5 matching bases. Germline V gene sequence: CDR1 GTSNPN, CDR2 SVGIG (reference sequence). The CDR3 totals 15 residues. The germline V and J ends were trimmed by 0 bases and 5 bases, with 14 bases remaining between them. The CDR3: CAWSVKSGRENIQYF. In nucleotides, the CDR3 is TGTGCCTGGAGTGTAAAAAGCGGAAGGGAAAACATTCAGTACTTC.

The chain combines TRBV9 with TRBJ1-1, with 7 nucleotides matching TRBD1. Per the germline V gene, CDR1 is SGDLS and CDR2 is YYNGEE. The CDR3 consists of 15 residues. Trimming took 3 bases from V and 1 from J; bases not matched to a gene: 6. In DNA, the CDR3 is TGTGCCAGCAGCGGCCGACAGGGCGCGAACACTGAAGCTTTCTTT. This sequence encodes CASSGRQGANTEAFF.